This is a list of T cell receptor beta chains from one sample in a study of blood T cell repertoires in COVID-19. The assay was immunoSEQ multiplex PCR, and TCRdb's table has in-frame clones only and misses some. Counted here are roughly 210,000 clones, approximately 80% occurring once; the ten biggest clones make up about 11%. The sequencing input was peripheral blood. All receptors come from a woman over 75 with COVID-19, enrolled during active disease. Each CDR3 is given with its conserved first and last residue. Fields, in order: D gene, clone size, V gene, J gene, CDR3 DNA, CDR3 protein. A D gene is named only where the DNA matches it firmly. Expanded clones get a size class; other rows say once, few or many, or leave the size out.

>.|.|TRBV19|TRBJ1-5
TGTGCCAGTAGTGAGGGCTACCAGCCCCAGCATTTT
CASSEGYQPQHF
>TRBD2|.|TRBV6-2/TRBV6-3|TRBJ2-1
TGTGCCAGCAGTTATTCGCTAGCGGGGGGGCCGGGTGAGCAGTTCTTC
CASSYSLAGGPGEQFF
>TRBD2|.|TRBV10-3|TRBJ2-1
TGTGCCATCAGTCAGGGACTAGCGGGGGACAATGAGCAGTTCTTC
CAISQGLAGDNEQFF
>.|few|TRBV9|TRBJ2-1
TGTGCCAGCAGCGTACTTAGCGGCGACAATGAGCAGTTCTTC
CASSVLSGDNEQFF
>TRBD1|few|TRBV23-1|TRBJ2-5
TGCGCCAGCACCTACAGGGGCGGAGAGACCCAGTACTTC
CASTYRGGETQYF
>TRBD2|.|TRBV7-2|TRBJ2-1
TGTGCCAGCACCACTAGCGGGGGGCCGGGGAATGAGCAGTTCTTC
CASTTSGGPGNEQFF
>.|.|TRBV19|TRBJ1-4
TGTGCCAGTAGTATGGGTTTCAACGGGGAAAAACTGTTTTTT
CASSMGFNGEKLFF
>.|.|TRBV7-6|TRBJ2-7
TGTGCCAGCAGCTTAAACAGGGCGGCTTCCTACGAGCAGTACTTC
CASSLNRAASYEQYF
>TRBD2|.|TRBV9|TRBJ2-5
TGTGCCAGCGCGGCCATGGGACTAGCGGGGGGGCCTGAAGAGACCCAGTACTTC
CASAAMGLAGGPEETQYF
>.|few|TRBV12-3/TRBV12-4|TRBJ2-7
TGTGCCAGCAGTTTCGGGAGCGAGCAGTACTTC
CASSFGSEQYF
>.|once|TRBV3-1/TRBV3-2|TRBJ1-1
TGTGCCAGCAGCCAAGGCGCGGGAAACACTGAAGCTTTCTTT
CASSQGAGNTEAFF
>.|few|TRBV7-2|TRBJ2-1
TGTGCCAGCAGCTTGGAGGAGTTGAGTGAGCAGTTCTTC
CASSLEELSEQFF
>.|.|TRBV2|TRBJ1-6
TGTGCCACGCAGGACATCACCAATTCACCCCTCCACTTT
CATQDITNSPLHF
>.|.|TRBV28|TRBJ1-2
TGTGCCAGCAGCTCGGGAGTTACTTTCTACACCTTC
CASSSGVTFYTF
>TRBD1|.|TRBV2|TRBJ1-2
TGTGCCAGCTTAATCGGCGGGGCAGGGGGCAGGAATGGCTACACCTTC
CASLIGGAGGRNGYTF
>.|.|TRBV25-1|TRBJ2-2
TGTGCCAGCAGGTCGGGGGGCCCCGGGGAGCTGTTTTTT
CASRSGGPGELFF
>.|few|TRBV6-4|TRBJ1-5
TGTGCCAGCAGGGGAGGTCGGGAAAGCAATCAGCCCCAGCATTTT
CASRGGRESNQPQHF
>TRBD1|.|TRBV4-3|TRBJ2-1
TGCGCCAGCAGCCGCGGACAGGGCAGCAATGAGCAGTTCTTC
CASSRGQGSNEQFF
>TRBD2|.|TRBV6-5|TRBJ2-5
TGTGCCAGCAGTTACAAGCGGGGGGCCGAAGAGACCCAGTACTTC
CASSYKRGAEETQYF
>TRBD2|.|TRBV7-6|TRBJ2-3
TGTGCCAGCAGCTTAGAGGCCCTGACTAGCGGGACCCAGGGGGGCACAGATACGCAGTATTTT
CASSLEALTSGTQGGTDTQYF
>.|.|TRBV19|TRBJ1-4
TGTGCCTGCTCGACTACATGGTCCGGTGAAAAACTGTTTTTT
CACSTTWSGEKLFF
>.|.|TRBV18|TRBJ2-1
TGTGCCAGCTCACCCCCGGCGCGGGGCTCCTACAATGAGCAGTTCTTC
CASSPPARGSYNEQFF
>.|.|TRBV28|TRBJ2-2
TGTGCCAGCACCCCGGACAGCTCCTATTTCTCTGACTATCACGCCGAGGGGGAGCTGTTTTTT
CASTPDSSYFSDYHAEGELFF
>TRBD2|.|TRBV4-2|TRBJ2-5
TGTGCCAGCAGCCGCACCGCCGGGACTAGCGGGGGGTCGTACCAAGAGACCCAGTACTTC
CASSRTAGTSGGSYQETQYF
>TRBD1|.|TRBV3-1/TRBV3-2|TRBJ2-7
TGTGCCAGCAGCCAAGGCGGGGCTGGACAGGGCTACGAGCAGTACTTC
CASSQGGAGQGYEQYF
>.|.|TRBV6-2/TRBV6-3|TRBJ2-7
TGTGCCAGCAGCAACGAGGTTAAAGAGCAGTACTTC
CASSNEVKEQYF
>TRBD2|.|TRBV10-3|TRBJ2-7
TGTGCCATTGGGACTAGCGGGGTCTACGAGCAGTACTTC
CAIGTSGVYEQYF
>.|.|TRBV28|TRBJ1-5
TGTGCCAGCCACAGAGACAGCACTAATCAGCCCCAGCATTTT
CASHRDSTNQPQHF
>TRBD1|.|TRBV10-3|TRBJ2-7
TGTGCCATCAGTGAGTCCACAGGGGGCCCCTACGAGCAGTACTTC
CAISESTGGPYEQYF
>.|few|TRBV19|TRBJ1-2
TGTGCCAGTATCGACGGGGGGGCTGGCTATGGCTACACCTTC
CASIDGGAGYGYTF
>TRBD1|.|TRBV2|TRBJ2-5
TGTGCCAGCAGCAAGAGCTCCCCGACAGGGGGGGAGACCCAGTACTTC
CASSKSSPTGGETQYF
>.|few|TRBV29-1|TRBJ2-7
TGCAGCGTTCGGGCAGGGTTATCCTACGAGCAGTACTTC
CSVRAGLSYEQYF